This T cell receptor beta chain is from a study of cytomegalovirus exposure and HLA in healthy donors. Germline CDR1 and CDR2: SGHRS and YFSETQ. The CDR3 length is 13 residues. With V trimmed by 5 bases and J by 6 bases, 4 bases remained unmatched. The study, taken as a whole, reports: No immune exposure information besides CMV serostatus was available. Many donors shared some public TCRs, even though most TCR sequences were rare.

A word on this clone: Its antigen is unknown.

The PCR made use of 60 Vbeta and 13 Jbeta primers. The table came from immunoSEQ multiplex PCR; TCRdb's copy has only in-frame clones and leaves some out. The sample has some 80,000 clones; roughly 79% are singletons. The clonotype originates from a young man in good health and CMV-seropositive. J is TRBJ2-1 and V is TRBV5-1, with 8 bases fitting TRBD1. Sequenced input: PBMCs. CDR3 residues: CASRGQGANEQFF. CDR3 coding DNA: TGCGCCAGCAGAGGACAGGGAGCCAATGAGCAGTTCTTC.